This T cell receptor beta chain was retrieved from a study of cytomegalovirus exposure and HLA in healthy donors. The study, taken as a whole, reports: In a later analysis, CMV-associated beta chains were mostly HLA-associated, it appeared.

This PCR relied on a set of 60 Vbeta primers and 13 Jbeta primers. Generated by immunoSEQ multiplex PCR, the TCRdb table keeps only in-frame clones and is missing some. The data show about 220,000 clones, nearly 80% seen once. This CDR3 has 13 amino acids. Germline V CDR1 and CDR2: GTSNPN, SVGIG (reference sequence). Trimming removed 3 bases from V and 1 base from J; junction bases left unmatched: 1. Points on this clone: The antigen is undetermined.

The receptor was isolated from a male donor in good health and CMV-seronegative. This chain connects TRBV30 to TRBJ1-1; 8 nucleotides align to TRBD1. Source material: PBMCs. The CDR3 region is CAWSGQGNTEAFF. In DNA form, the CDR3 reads TGTGCCTGGAGCGGACAGGGGAACACTGAAGCTTTCTTT.